Sequencing of this T cell receptor beta chain was carried out in a study of graft-versus-host responses after intestinal transplantation (dated by TCRdb to the early 2020s). Looking at the study overall: Multivisceral, liver-intestinal, or isolated intestinal transplants were received by the recipients. After intestinal transplantation, graft-versus-host and host-versus-graft alloreactive T cell clones in the graft, circulation and bone marrow were tracked using bulk TCR-beta CDR3 sequencing. A peak of at least 4% donor T cells among recipient peripheral blood mononuclear cells was the definition used for donor T cell macrochimerism. Of the 20 to 25 intestinal transplant recipients enrolled in the cohort, one of whom was a retransplant, 3 patients without pretransplant specimens were excluded. Rather than being sequenced by the commercial service, samples from a few later patients were sequenced in-house on an Illumina MiSeq and processed with MiXCR. All recipients received anti-thymocyte globulin induction followed by maintenance tacrolimus and steroids for around three years. Alloreactive clones were identified by sequencing pre-transplant mixed lymphocyte reaction products and comparing these products with unstimulated pre-transplant donor and recipient T cells. The full study reports these points: The relatively low number and heterogeneity of intestinal transplant patients limited the conclusions. GvH clones were found in recipient bone marrow, and some of the GvH clones appeared earlier in ileal mucosa or blood, which is consistent with an intestinal mucosal origin. Peak levels of circulating GvH clones were associated with declines in HvG clones early after transplant. High GvH to HvG T cell clonal ratios were observed in the allografts of patients with donor T cell macrochimerism.

Libraries were made using the immunoSEQ multiplex PCR assay. For most patients, genomic DNA was subjected to high-throughput TCR-beta CDR3 sequencing by Adaptive Biotechnologies. The source study handled its data this way. TCR sequencing data for more than 15 patients were retrieved from Adaptive's ImmunoSEQ software; three other patients were processed with MiXCR and VDJtools. CDR3 nucleotide sequences shared between donor and recipient were removed because the origin of such sequences could not be assigned. Alloreactive clones required at least 2-fold expansion over unstimulated cells and minimum CFSE-low frequency of 0.002% (template counts) or 0.001% (read counts). A clone was considered mappable if detected in the sequenced pre-transplant spleen, lymph node, or MLR CFSE-low populations of the donor or recipient. Cumulative frequency of alloreactive clones was calculated as a percentage of all sequences weighted by copy number. TCRdb's version of the immuneACCESS table is confined to in-frame rearrangements and falls short of the full clone set. An unresolved V gene accounts for under half of the shortfall where checked; the remainder is of unknown origin. The D gene and trimming were derived from the DNA, and the V and J assignments and clone size from that table. This sample has some 14,000 clones in its table, and 80% to 90% of those were observed once. About 6.8% of the sample is taken by the ten largest.

After transplant, bone marrow was aspirated from the posterior iliac crest or from another site selected by the physician. The CDR3 contains 13 residues, cysteine and phenylalanine counted. Only CDR3 DNA remains: 39 bases, in frame from the first base. V is clipped by 3 bases and J by 6 bases, and the sequence between their germline boundaries is 11 bases long. The germline V gene yields LGHNA for CDR1 and YNFKEQ for CDR2. Comments on this clone: The specificity of this receptor is unknown. No much larger clone exists at a distance of one base, and base qualities are not known. Within the sample, other DNA sequences also encode this same CDR3.

The specimen comprised bone marrow, sampled less than 130 days after intestinal transplantation. The V gene is TRBV4-2 and the J gene is TRBJ1-1, and the D gene may be TRBD1, 5 bases matching. The receptor was isolated from a human patient who received an intestinal transplant, so some T cells may come from the graft donor. The DNA sequence is given as TGTGCCAGCAGCCAGGGGGTCAGGGCTGAAGCTTTCTTT. This sequence encodes CASSQGVRAEAFF.